Below are 30 T cell receptor beta chains sequenced from a single sample in a study of T cell responses to AZD1222 COVID-19 vaccine (dated by TCRdb to the early 2020s). Library construction relied on the immunoSEQ multiplex PCR assay. Held by TCRdb, this immuneACCESS table contains in-frame sequences only and omits some clones. Under half of the omission traces to an unresolved V gene where checked; the cause of the rest is unknown. For this sample there are some 150,000 clones; 92% appear just once. The ten largest clonotypes hold more than 3.5% of the sample. In light of the paper, this sample's time point label describes: baseline before first vaccination. This specimen consisted of peripheral blood, obtained on day 0 of AZD1222 vaccination. The receptors here all came from an adult in good health.

The chain has TRBV11-1 and TRBJ2-3; 12 nucleotides line up with TRBD2. Germline V gene data show CDR1 as SGHAT and CDR2 as FQDESV (reference sequence). This CDR3 contains 16 residues. Trimming removed 5 bases from V and 0 bases from J; junction bases left unmatched: 3. Here the CDR3 reads CASSQLAGGSTDTQYF. CDR3 in DNA: TGTGCCAGCAGCCAGCTAGCGGGAGGGAGCACAGATACGCAGTATTTT.

This clone was counted between two and nine times. The chain links TRBV7-7 to TRBJ2-1; 10 bases are a match to TRBD2. CDR1 is SSHAT, CDR2 FNYEAQ, per germline (reference sequence). V lost 1 base and J lost 8; bases outside the gene matches: 8. The CDR3 contains 16 residues. The CDR3 DNA reads as TGTGCCAGCAGCTTAGGTTCTAGCGGGAGTAGGGATGAGCAGTTCTTC. As protein: CASSLGSSGSRDEQFF.

This clone was seen only once. This chain uses TRBV6-1 with TRBJ2-7, with D possibly matching TRBD2 (5 bases). V lost 1 base and J lost 0, with 10 bases in between. The CDR3 extends over 15 amino acids. In germline, CDR1 is MNHNS, CDR2 SASEGT. The CDR3 DNA reads as TGTGCCAGCAGTGAAGGTGAAGGGAGCTCCTACGAGCAGTACTTC. Its translation: CASSEGEGSSYEQYF.

The J gene is TRBJ2-1, the V gene TRBV2; 9 bases line up with TRBD1. CDR3 size: 12 residues. Germline V gives CDR1 SNHLY, CDR2 FYNNEI. V dropped 6 bases and J dropped 8; count of bases not matched to a gene: 2. CDR3 nucleotide sequence: TGTGCCAGCAGGGACAGGGGTTATGAGCAGTTCTTC. This sequence encodes CASRDRGYEQFF.

J is TRBJ1-6 and V is TRBV19; D gene ambiguous. The CDR3 sequence is 17 residues long. Germline V lookup: CDR1 LNHDA, CDR2 SQIVND (reference sequence). V lost 0 bases, J lost 8 bases, and 17 bases lay in between. The CDR3 protein is CASSIEGFRGGHSPLHF. CDR3 DNA sequence: TGTGCCAGTAGTATAGAAGGTTTCAGAGGTGGGCATTCACCCCTCCACTTT.

V and J are TRBV5-1 and TRBJ1-1; D is ambiguous. Germline V gives CDR1 SGHRS, CDR2 YFSETQ. Trimming removed 0 bases from V and 1 base from J, with 10 bases in between. This CDR3 has 15 amino acids. Here the CDR3 reads CASSLGKGQNTEAFF. Written as DNA, the CDR3 is TGCGCCAGCAGCTTGGGCAAAGGGCAGAACACTGAAGCTTTCTTT. The full variable domain, rest sourced from reference TRBV5-1 and TRBJ1-1, is KAGVTQTPRYLIKTRGQQVTLSCSPISGHRSVSWYQQTPGQGLQFLFEYFSETQRNKGNFPGRFSGRQFSNSRSEMNVSTLELGDSALYLCASSLGKGQNTEAFFGQGTRLTVV.

V usage is TRBV11-3 and J usage is TRBJ2-2; TRBD1 aligns across 7 bases. Germline lookup yields CDR1 SGHNT and CDR2 YENEEA. V lost 6 bases and J lost 6; bases outside the gene matches: 4. There are 13 residues in the CDR3. CDR3 nucleotide sequence: TGTGCCAGCAGTCCGACAGGGCCCGGGGAGCTGTTTTTT. Amino acid sequence: CASSPTGPGELFF.

This chain uses TRBV30 with TRBJ2-6; tentative D call: TRBD1 (6 bases). This CDR3 has 14 residues. The germline gives CDR1 GTSNPN, CDR2 SVGIG (reference sequence). Trimming stripped 7 bases from V and 1 base from J, with 11 bases between. CDR3 nucleotides: TGTGCCTCCGCACAGGGATCTGGGGCCAACGTCCTGACTTTC. It yields the protein CASAQGSGANVLTF.

Only one count was recorded for this clone. This chain links TRBV10-2 with TRBJ1-2; D is uncertain. V lost 3 bases and J lost 1, with 6 bases in between. The CDR3 is 13 residues long. Germline lookup yields CDR1 WSHSY and CDR2 SAAADI. The CDR3 protein is CASSEDYNYGYTF. In DNA, the CDR3 is TGCGCCAGCAGTGAAGATTATAACTATGGCTACACCTTC.

The chain couples TRBV28 to TRBJ1-3, with D unresolved. Germline CDR1 reads MDHEN; CDR2 reads SYDVKM. V was trimmed by 5 bases and J by 0 bases, leaving 5 bases between them. The CDR3 has 13 residues. The chain's CDR3 is CASSQSSGNTIYF. The CDR3 DNA reads TGTGCCAGCAGTCAAAGCTCTGGAAACACCATATATTTT.

V usage is TRBV27 and J usage is TRBJ2-5; 7 nucleotides line up with TRBD1. The CDR3 loop spans 17 amino acids. Germline V lookup: CDR1 MNHEY, CDR2 SMNVEV (reference sequence). V trimming: 5 bases; J trimming: 7 bases; junction bases outside the gene matches: 19. The CDR3 nucleotides are TGTGCCAGCAGTCCCCTTCGGGGCTCCGGGACAGCGAGGACCCAGTACTTC. Amino acid sequence: CASSPLRGSGTARTQYF.

The V call is TRBV18, the J call TRBJ2-5, with D tentatively TRBD1 or TRBD2 (5 bases each). Trimming removed 3 bases from V and 1 base from J, with 12 bases in between. This CDR3 has 15 amino acids. Per germline, CDR1 KGHSH and CDR2 LQKENI. The CDR3 region has the DNA TGTGCCAGCTCACCCCGGGAAGGGGTCCAAGAGACCCAGTACTTC. Its protein product is CASSPREGVQETQYF.

This clone was recorded only once. The chain is built from TRBV19 and TRBJ2-5; 7 bases map to TRBD1. CDR1 and CDR2 (germline): LNHDA, SQIVND (reference sequence). The CDR3 has 14 residues. The junction had 6 bases not matched to a gene; V was cut back by 6 bases and J by 2 bases. As DNA, the CDR3 is TGTGCCAGTAGGCCGGGACAGACACAAGAGACCCAGTACTTC. Translating gives CASRPGQTQETQYF.

As regards this clone: The identical CDR3 is also encoded by other nucleotide sequences in the sample. This chain uses TRBV19 with TRBJ1-1; 9 positions agree with TRBD1. The CDR3 length is 13 residues. After removal of 6 bases from V and 2 bases from J, the junction contained 1 base not matched to a gene. Germline V gene data show CDR1 as LNHDA and CDR2 as SQIVND (reference sequence). The CDR3 protein is CASRGQGNTEAFF. The CDR3 region has the DNA TGTGCCAGTAGGGGACAGGGTAACACTGAAGCTTTCTTT. Full variable domain (missing parts from reference TRBV19 and TRBJ1-1): DGGITQSPKYLFRKEGQNVTLSCEQNLNHDAMYWYRQDPGQGLRLIYYSQIVNDFQKGDIAEGYSVSREKKESFPLTVTSAQKNPTAFYLCASRGQGNTEAFFGQGTRLTVV.

A few counts support this clone. The V call is TRBV6-5, the J call TRBJ2-1; 11 nucleotides agree with TRBD2. Germline CDR1 MNHEY, CDR2 SVGAGI. The CDR3 consists of 15 residues. The junction had 5 bases not matched to a gene; V was cut back by 6 bases and J by 4 bases. CDR3 sequence: CASRQTSGIYNEQFF. Here the CDR3 DNA reads TGTGCCAGCAGACAGACTAGCGGGATATACAATGAGCAGTTCTTC.

This clone was seen only once. V gene TRBV5-1 combines with J gene TRBJ2-3, with TRBD2 matching 10 bases. The V gene end was trimmed by 0 bases and the J gene end by 2 bases; junction bases not matched to a gene: 3. The CDR3 contains 16 residues. The germline V gene has CDR1 SGHRS and CDR2 YFSETQ. In DNA, the CDR3 is TGCGCCAGCAGCTTGGGGGGGACTAGCGTCACAGATACGCAGTATTTT. Protein product: CASSLGGTSVTDTQYF.

J is TRBJ1-2 and V is TRBV2, with D possibly matching TRBD1 (5 bases). This CDR3 comprises 13 residues. In germline, CDR1 is SNHLY, CDR2 FYNNEI. The germline V and J ends were trimmed by 6 bases and 4 bases, with 12 bases remaining between them. Here the CDR3 reads CASRGAGPYGYTF. CDR3 DNA: TGTGCCAGCAGAGGGGCGGGACCCTATGGCTACACCTTC.

This sequence joins TRBV3-1 (or the pseudogene TRBV3-2) and TRBJ2-6; D remains ambiguous. Germline V lookup: CDR1 LGHDT, CDR2 YNNKEL (reference sequence). Deletions cut 7 bases from V and 4 bases from J, with 8 bases between. This CDR3 is built from 13 residues. CDR3 loop: CASNIVGANVLTF. CDR3 sequence (DNA): TGTGCCAGCAATATCGTAGGGGCCAACGTCCTGACTTTC.

The CDR3 is CASSVTGGATEAFF. The CDR3 coding sequence is TGTGCCAGCAGCGTCACAGGGGGCGCGACTGAAGCTTTCTTT. The genes are TRBV5-4 and TRBJ1-1; the match to TRBD1 covers 9 bases. Trimming cost V 4 bases and J 5 bases; bases outside gene matches: 6. Germline V gene lookup returns CDR1 SGHNT and CDR2 YYREEE (reference sequence). The CDR3 spans 14 residues.

The chain recombines TRBV6-5 with TRBJ1-5; TRBD1 agrees at 9 bases. The V gene end was trimmed by 6 bases and the J gene end by 5 bases; junction bases not matched to a gene: 5. From germline, CDR1 is MNHEY and CDR2 SVGAGI. This CDR3 has 14 residues. CDR3 sequence (DNA): TGTGCCAGCAGACTAAGACAGGGGGATCAGCCCCAGCATTTT. It translates to CASRLRQGDQPQHF.

The chain joins TRBV5-4 to TRBJ2-2, with D unclear. The ends were cut back, 1 base at V and 3 bases at J, with 7 bases in the middle. The length of the CDR3 is 14 residues. The germline CDR1 and CDR2 sequences are SGHNT and YYREEE (reference sequence). The CDR3 reads CASSLQVHTGELFF. CDR3 bases: TGTGCCAGCAGCTTGCAGGTTCACACCGGGGAGCTGTTTTTT.

This chain uses TRBV28 with TRBJ2-7; 7 nucleotides match TRBD1. This CDR3 spans 15 amino acids. Germline V gene data show CDR1 as MDHEN and CDR2 as SYDVKM. V gave up 7 bases and J gave up 0 bases; unmatched junction bases: 9. The CDR3 loop reads CASTPTGLSSYEQYF. DNA for the CDR3: TGTGCCAGCACCCCGACAGGGTTAAGCTCCTACGAGCAGTACTTC.

The genes are TRBV5-1 and TRBJ2-3, with D perhaps matching TRBD1 (6 bases). CDR3 size: 13 residues. Germline V CDR1 and CDR2: SGHRS, YFSETQ. The V end was cut by 7 bases, the J end by 5 bases, with 14 bases between. CDR3 sequence (DNA): TGCGCCAGCGGGGGCGAGAGGGAAGATACGCAGTATTTT. This sequence encodes CASGGEREDTQYF.

The chain carries TRBV11-2 and TRBJ1-2; D possibly corresponds to TRBD1 (6 bases). The length of the CDR3 is 15 residues. Germline V gene sequence: CDR1 SGHAT, CDR2 FQNNGV. Trimming left V 2 bases short and J 8 bases short, with 18 bases between. This CDR3 reads CASSLISGAGQGYTF. The CDR3 nucleotides are TGTGCCAGCAGCTTAATCTCCGGGGCAGGACAGGGCTACACCTTC.

V gene TRBV9 combines with J gene TRBJ2-1; tentatively, D is TRBD1 (6 bases). Trimming removed 2 bases from V and 6 bases from J, with 15 bases in between. Germline CDR1 and CDR2: SGDLS and YYNGEE. The CDR3 contains 15 residues. CDR3 in amino acids: CASSVRPAGVNEQFF. Written as DNA, the CDR3 is TGTGCCAGCAGCGTCCGGCCCGCAGGGGTCAATGAGCAGTTCTTC.

V is TRBV5-4 and J is TRBJ2-2; 10 bases are a match to TRBD2. Germline V gene lookup returns CDR1 SGHNT and CDR2 YYREEE (reference sequence). V was clipped by 0 bases and J by 5 bases; unmatched bases: 7. The CDR3 runs to 17 residues. For the CDR3, the DNA is TGTGCCAGCAGCTTGGAACTAGCGGGGTTTGGGACCGGGGAGCTGTTTTTT. Translation gives CASSLELAGFGTGELFF.

The rearrangement uses TRBV28 and TRBJ2-7; 9 bases line up with TRBD1. The V segment lost 5 bases and the J segment 5 bases; nucleotides outside the gene matches: 7. Germline V lookup: CDR1 MDHEN, CDR2 SYDVKM. This CDR3 spans 14 amino acids. The CDR3 protein is CASSPGTGLHEQYF. In nucleotides, the CDR3 is TGTGCCAGCAGTCCCGGGACAGGGTTACACGAGCAGTACTTC.

J is TRBJ1-1 and V is TRBV7-6, with D possibly TRBD1 on 6 matching bases. This CDR3 region has 13 residues. Germline CDR1 and CDR2: SGHVS and FNYEAQ. V was clipped by 3 bases and J by 8 bases, with 13 bases between them. The CDR3, as DNA: TGTGCCAGCAGCTTTAGACAGGCGACCGAAGCTTTCTTT. Encoded protein: CASSFRQATEAFF. Together with reference TRBV7-6 and TRBJ1-1, the CDR3 gives the full variable domain: GAGVSQSPRYKVTKRGQDVALRCDPISGHVSLYWYRQALGQGPEFLTYFNYEAQQDKSGLPNDRFSAERPEGSISTLTIQRTEQRDSAMYRCASSFRQATEAFFGQGTRLTVV.

This rearrangement joins TRBV28 to TRBJ1-3; D unresolved. The CDR3 runs to 16 residues. Germline values: CDR1 MDHEN, CDR2 SYDVKM. Trimming pared 9 bases from V and 1 base from J, leaving 19 bases between. The CDR3 is CASRASRVGSGNTIYF. DNA of the CDR3: TGTGCCAGTAGAGCTAGCCGGGTAGGATCTGGAAACACCATATATTTT.

The V and J genes are TRBV7-8 and TRBJ2-1; D gene uncertain. Trimming removed 5 bases from V and 7 bases from J, with 9 bases in between. This CDR3 spans 12 amino acids. Germline CDR1 is SGHVS and CDR2 is FQNEAQ. This chain's CDR3 is CASSRGPNEQFF. The CDR3 DNA is TGTGCCAGCAGCCGTGGGCCTAATGAGCAGTTCTTC.